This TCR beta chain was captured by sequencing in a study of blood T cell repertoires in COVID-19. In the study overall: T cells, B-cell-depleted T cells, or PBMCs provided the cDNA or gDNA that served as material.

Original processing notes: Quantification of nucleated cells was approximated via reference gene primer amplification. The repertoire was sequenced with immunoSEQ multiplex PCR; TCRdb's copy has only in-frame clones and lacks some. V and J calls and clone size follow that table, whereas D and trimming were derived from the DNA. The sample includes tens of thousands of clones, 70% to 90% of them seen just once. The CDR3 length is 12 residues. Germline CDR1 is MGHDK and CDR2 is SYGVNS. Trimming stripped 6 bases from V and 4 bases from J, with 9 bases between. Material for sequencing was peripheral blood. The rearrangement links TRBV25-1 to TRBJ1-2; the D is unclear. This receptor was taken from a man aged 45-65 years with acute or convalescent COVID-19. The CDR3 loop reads CASRYEAYGYTF. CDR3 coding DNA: TGTGCCAGCAGGTACGAAGCCTATGGCTACACCTTC.